Below, 26 T cell receptor beta chains from the same sample are listed, as sequenced in a study of radiotherapy plus CTLA-4 blockade in lung cancer. Assay used: immunoSEQ multiplex PCR; TCRdb lists only in-frame clones, some missing. Of roughly 44,000 clones in the sample, around nine tenths are singletons; the top ten hold 6.5% to 9%. This sample comprised peripheral blood, obtained from a patient treated with radiotherapy plus ipilimumab. Receptor source: a human donor with non-small cell lung cancer whose response to radiotherapy plus ipilimumab could not be evaluated.

The chain is built from TRBV28 and TRBJ2-7; tentatively, D is TRBD1 (6 bases). V lost 5 bases and J lost 7, with 12 bases in between. The CDR3 sequence is 12 residues long. The germline gives CDR1 MDHEN, CDR2 SYDVKM. In DNA, the CDR3 is TGTGCCAGCAGTCCCTATAGGGGGGAGCAGTACTTC. Amino acids: CASSPYRGEQYF.

The rearrangement uses TRBV2 and TRBJ2-7; D is undetermined. This CDR3 has 12 residues. V dropped 6 bases and J dropped 3 bases, with 9 bases sitting between them. From germline, CDR1 is SNHLY and CDR2 FYNNEI. CDR3 sequence reads: CASRPTYYEQYF. The CDR3 DNA reads as TGTGCCAGCAGGCCGACTTACTACGAGCAGTACTTC.

This clone was seen only a few times. The rearrangement joins TRBV10-1 to TRBJ1-1, with D hard to call. This CDR3 is 13 amino acids long. The V end was cut by 4 bases, the J end by 3 bases, with 9 bases between. Germline V gene data show CDR1 as WNHNN and CDR2 as SYGVQD (reference sequence). The CDR3 protein is CASSAFGYTEAFF. CDR3 nucleotide sequence: TGCGCCAGCAGTGCTTTCGGGTACACTGAAGCTTTCTTT.

The chain has TRBV5-5 and TRBJ2-1, with D maybe TRBD2 (6 bases). In germline, CDR1 is SGHKS, CDR2 YYEKEE (reference sequence). The V end was cut by 0 bases, the J end by 0 bases, with 13 bases between. CDR3 length equals 17 residues. The DNA of the CDR3 is TGTGCCAGCAGCTTGGTAGGGCTAGCGCGCTCCTACAATGAGCAGTTCTTC. It yields the protein CASSLVGLARSYNEQFF.

This sequence joins TRBV28 and TRBJ2-7; D is ambiguous. V was cut by 8 bases and J by 2 bases, with 16 bases left in between. Germline V lookup: CDR1 MDHEN, CDR2 SYDVKM. The CDR3 has 14 amino acids. The CDR3 reads CASSPQRTTYEQYF. In nucleotides, the CDR3 is TGTGCCAGCTCCCCCCAACGTACAACCTACGAGCAGTACTTC.

V usage is TRBV28 and J usage is TRBJ2-3, with 13 bases fitting TRBD2. The CDR3 is made up of 16 amino acids. Germline V gene sequence: CDR1 MDHEN, CDR2 SYDVKM. V lost 8 bases and J lost 1; bases outside the gene matches: 6. This CDR3 is CASQTSGRSRTDTQYF. CDR3 sequence (DNA): TGTGCCAGCCAGACTAGCGGGAGGTCTCGCACAGATACGCAGTATTTT.

The CDR3 loop is CASSQPPGYGTYGYTF. CDR3 nucleotide sequence: TGTGCCAGCAGCCAACCCCCAGGGTATGGAACCTATGGCTACACCTTC. This chain uses TRBV7-9 with TRBJ1-2; the D gene is possibly TRBD1 (5 bases). Germline loops: CDR1 SEHNR, CDR2 FQNEAQ (reference sequence). The CDR3 contains 16 residues. V gave up 5 bases and J gave up 4 bases, with 20 bases separating them.

This clone was seen just once. The V call is TRBV5-4, the J call TRBJ1-4; 8 positions agree with TRBD1. V lost 4 bases, J lost 7 bases, and 9 bases stayed unmatched. Germline lookup yields CDR1 SGHNT and CDR2 YYREEE (reference sequence). The CDR3 is 15 residues long. The CDR3, as DNA: TGTGCCAGCAGCCCCAACCCAGGGGGCTTTGAAAAACTGTTTTTT. This encodes CASSPNPGGFEKLFF. The full variable domain, its missing parts supplied by reference TRBV5-4 and TRBJ1-4, is ETGVTQSPTHLIKTRGQQVTLRCSSQSGHNTVSWYQQALGQGPQFIFQYYREEENGRGNFPPRFSGLQFPNYSSELNVNALELDDSALYLCASSPNPGGFEKLFFGSGTQLSVL.

The rearrangement links TRBV11-2 to TRBJ2-2; D gene ambiguous. V lost 5 bases and J 1 base, leaving 8 bases between the germline ends. Germline CDR1 and CDR2: SGHAT and FQNNGV. This CDR3 region has 14 residues. The CDR3 protein is CASSPHQNTGELFF. Written as DNA, the CDR3 is TGTGCCAGCAGCCCACACCAGAACACCGGGGAGCTGTTTTTT.

The rearrangement joins TRBV4-3 to TRBJ1-4; perhaps TRBD1 as D (6 bases). Germline lookup yields CDR1 LGHNA and CDR2 YSLEER. The CDR3 loop spans 17 amino acids. V shed 7 bases and J shed 2 bases, with 20 bases lying between them. The CDR3 here is CASTPGTYLSTNEKLFF. As DNA, the CDR3 is TGCGCCAGCACTCCCGGGACATACCTGTCTACTAATGAAAAACTGTTTTTT.

This clone occurred once. This sequence joins TRBV9 and TRBJ2-2, with TRBD1 as a possible D gene (6 bases). The germline CDR1 and CDR2 sequences are SGDLS and YYNGEE. The CDR3 runs to 17 residues. Trimming cost V 1 base and J 6 bases, with 19 bases left between them. In nucleotides, the CDR3 is TGTGCCAGCAGCGTAACCAGGGGCTACGATAGGGCCGGGGAGCTGTTTTTT. Translated, it gives CASSVTRGYDRAGELFF.

The chain joins TRBV19 to TRBJ2-3, with 9 bases fitting TRBD1. Looked up from germline, CDR1 is LNHDA and CDR2 is SQIVND (reference sequence). Trimming at V came to 5 bases and at J to 6 bases, leaving 12 bases not matched to a gene. The CDR3 length is 16 residues. DNA for the CDR3: TGTGCCAGTAGTCCCATAACGGGACAGGGCGGTGATACGCAGTATTTT. Translation gives CASSPITGQGGDTQYF.

The gene calls are TRBV5-1 and TRBJ1-4; D unresolved. CDR3 length: 15 amino acids. The V end lost 0 bases, the J end lost 1 base, and 7 bases lay between the germline ends. Germline V gene lookup returns CDR1 SGHRS and CDR2 YFSETQ. CDR3 loop: CASSLDSRTNEKLFF. DNA for the CDR3: TGCGCCAGCAGCTTGGATTCGCGAACTAATGAAAAACTGTTTTTT. Full variable domain (outside the CDR3, taken from reference TRBV5-1 and TRBJ1-4): KAGVTQTPRYLIKTRGQQVTLSCSPISGHRSVSWYQQTPGQGLQFLFEYFSETQRNKGNFPGRFSGRQFSNSRSEMNVSTLELGDSALYLCASSLDSRTNEKLFFGSGTQLSVL.

This clone has a handful of counts. The chain joins TRBV7-9 to TRBJ1-6, with TRBD1 as a possible D gene (5 bases). CDR1 is SEHNR, CDR2 FQNEAQ, per germline (reference sequence). This CDR3 comprises 14 residues. Between the trimmed V and J ends, which lost 8 bases and 8 bases, there was a span of 16 bases. The CDR3 DNA is TGTGCCAGCTCGGTGGGGGAGGGATATTCACCCCTCCACTTT. Its protein is CASSVGEGYSPLHF.

Concerning this clone: A read error may produce the germline difference seen at one junction end. The chain employs TRBV11-2 and TRBJ2-7; 9 nucleotides line up with TRBD1. The CDR3 runs to 15 residues. Germline assignment: CDR1 SGHAT and CDR2 FQNNGV. CDR3 sequence reads: CASSFDRTGVYGQYF. DNA for the CDR3: TGTGCCAGCAGCTTCGACCGGACAGGGGTCTACGGGCAGTACTTC.

The rearrangement uses TRBV28 and TRBJ1-5; D remains ambiguous. Germline CDR1 is MDHEN and CDR2 is SYDVKM. This CDR3 is built from 12 residues. The V gene lost 8 bases and the J gene lost 3 bases, with 8 bases spanning the gap. The CDR3 region has the DNA TGTGCCAGCCTGGCCCTCAATCAGCCCCAGCATTTT. Translation gives CASLALNQPQHF. Variable domain in full (rest from reference TRBV28 and TRBJ1-5): DVKVTQSSRYLVKRTGEKVFLECVQDMDHENMFWYRQDPGLGLRLIYFSYDVKMKEKGDIPEGYSVSREKKERFSLILESASTNQTSMYLCASLALNQPQHFGDGTRLSIL.

CDR3 nucleotides: TGTGCCGTTAGAGGGAAAGAGACCCAGTACTTC. It codes for CAVRGKETQYF. This sequence joins TRBV6-5 and TRBJ2-5; D may be TRBD2 (5 bases). With 11 bases removed from V and 3 bases from J, the gap between germline ends came to 10 bases. This CDR3 has 11 residues. CDR1 is MNHEY and CDR2 is SVGAGI in the germline V gene.

The chain combines TRBV10-3 with TRBJ1-6; 8 bases align to TRBD1. Trimming took 6 bases from V and 6 from J; bases not matched to a gene: 7. The CDR3 runs 15 residues. Germline V gene lookup returns CDR1 ENHRY and CDR2 SYGVKD. The CDR3: CAIRDRTGTNSPLHF. DNA of the CDR3: TGTGCCATCAGGGACCGGACAGGGACTAATTCACCCCTCCACTTT.

The chain combines TRBV15 with TRBJ2-2, with TRBD1 matching over 10 bases. This CDR3 is 15 amino acids long. After removal of 4 bases from V and 4 bases from J, the junction contained 3 bases not matched to a gene. Germline V gives CDR1 LNHNV, CDR2 YYDKDF (reference sequence). CDR3: CATSTTGGITGELFF. CDR3 in DNA: TGTGCCACCAGCACGACAGGGGGCATCACCGGGGAGCTGTTTTTT.

J is TRBJ2-3 and V is TRBV11-2, with a tentative D call TRBD1 (7 bases). In germline, CDR1 is SGHAT, CDR2 FQNNGV. Trimming stripped 0 bases from V and 2 bases from J, with 15 bases between. This CDR3 is built from 17 residues. In DNA form, the CDR3 reads TGTGCCAGCAGCTTAGATCCCGACAGGGAGGTCACAGATACGCAGTATTTT. Translating gives CASSLDPDREVTDTQYF.

The rearrangement joins TRBV6-5 to TRBJ2-5; perhaps TRBD2 as D (5 bases). Germline CDR1 MNHEY, CDR2 SVGAGI. V was clipped by 4 bases and J by 8 bases, with 20 bases between them. The CDR3 is 15 amino acids. CDR3 amino acids: CASSSRELPLGTQYF. CDR3 nucleotide sequence: TGTGCCAGCAGTTCCCGGGAACTGCCCTTGGGTACCCAGTACTTC.

The gene calls are TRBV4-1 and TRBJ1-4, with D maybe TRBD1 (6 bases). The V gene's germline CDR1 is MGHRA and CDR2 YSYEKL. This CDR3 spans 16 amino acids. Trimming shortened V by 2 bases and J by 7 bases, and 17 bases separated the two germline ends. The CDR3 DNA reads TGCGCCAGCAGCCAACGAATGGACAGCTCTTTTGAAAAACTGTTTTTT. Amino acid sequence: CASSQRMDSSFEKLFF.

V and J are TRBV5-1 and TRBJ2-1; 15 bases align to TRBD2. The CDR3 is 18 residues long. Per germline, CDR1 SGHRS and CDR2 YFSETQ. V lost 4 bases to trimming and J lost 0 bases; unmatched junction nucleotides: 5. This CDR3 reads CASSRGTSGGISYNEQFF. The DNA of the CDR3 is TGCGCCAGCAGCCGCGGGACTAGCGGGGGGATCTCCTACAATGAGCAGTTCTTC.

V and J are TRBV9 and TRBJ1-1, with no clear D. CDR1 is SGDLS and CDR2 is YYNGEE in the germline V gene. The CDR3 length is 14 residues. V was pared by 1 base and J by 4 bases, with 11 bases between. CDR3 coding DNA: TGTGCCAGCAGCGTAAGCCCCCCTCCCACTGAAGCTTTCTTT. It translates to CASSVSPPPTEAFF.

The chain uses TRBV7-9 and TRBJ1-2; 9 nucleotides align to TRBD1. The CDR3 loop spans 15 amino acids. Trimming took 5 bases from V and 8 from J; bases not matched to a gene: 12. CDR1 and CDR2 (germline): SEHNR, FQNEAQ (reference sequence). The CDR3 here is CASSPPVDRGRGYTF. The CDR3 DNA is TGTGCCAGCAGCCCCCCCGTGGACAGGGGCCGAGGCTACACCTTC. The complete variable domain, with remaining parts taken from reference TRBV7-9 and TRBJ1-2, reads DTGVSQNPRHKITKRGQNVTFRCDPISEHNRLYWYRQTLGQGPEFLTYFQNEAQLEKSRLLSDRFSAERPKGSFSTLEIQRTEQGDSAMYLCASSPPVDRGRGYTFGSGTRLTVV.

The chain uses TRBV19 and TRBJ2-7; 8 bases are a match to TRBD1. The CDR3 sequence is 14 residues long. V lost 6 bases and J lost 7; bases outside the gene matches: 11. In germline, CDR1 is LNHDA, CDR2 SQIVND (reference sequence). The CDR3 here is CASRDRAGIEEQYF. CDR3 DNA: TGTGCCAGTAGGGACAGGGCTGGCATTGAGGAGCAGTACTTC.